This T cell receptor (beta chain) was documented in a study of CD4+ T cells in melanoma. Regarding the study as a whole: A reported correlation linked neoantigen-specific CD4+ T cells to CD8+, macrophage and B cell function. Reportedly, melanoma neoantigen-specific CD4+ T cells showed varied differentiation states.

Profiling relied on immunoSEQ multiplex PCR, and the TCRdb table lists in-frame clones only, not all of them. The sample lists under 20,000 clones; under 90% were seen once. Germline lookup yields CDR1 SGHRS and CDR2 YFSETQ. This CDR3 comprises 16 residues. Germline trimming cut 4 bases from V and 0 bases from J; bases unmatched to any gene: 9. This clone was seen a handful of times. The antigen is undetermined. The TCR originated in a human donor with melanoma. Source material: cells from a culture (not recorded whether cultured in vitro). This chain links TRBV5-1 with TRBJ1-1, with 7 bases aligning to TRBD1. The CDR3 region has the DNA TGCGCCAGCAGCCCCCGACGGGACAGCTTGAACACTGAAGCTTTCTTT. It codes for CASSPRRDSLNTEAFF.